The rows below give T cell receptor beta chains drawn from one sample of a study of T cells in localized non-small cell lung cancer. Assay: immunoSEQ multiplex PCR; the TCRdb copy retains only in-frame clones and omits some. The repertoire holds about 60,000 clones, with roughly 90% as singletons. Here the sequenced sample was peripheral blood, taken before any cancer treatment. Receptors were obtained from a woman aged 35-70 years with stage I lung adenocarcinoma. Each CDR3 is given without its conserved first and last residue. D genes are given only for firm matches. Expanded clones are given a class, and other clones once, few, many or no size at all.

>NA|TRBJ1-4|TRBV2|NA
ASSFYRRGEKLF
>NA|TRBJ1-2|TRBV6-5|NA
ASRQNPPFGVGYT
>NA|TRBJ2-5|TRBV18|NA
ASSPPSDTQETQY
>NA|TRBJ2-1|TRBV29-1|NA
SVDRQLIGNEQF
>TRBD2|TRBJ2-2|TRBV7-2|NA
ASSLPGGNTGELF
>NA|TRBJ1-3|TRBV5-1|once
ASQAEGNTIY
>TRBD2|TRBJ2-7|TRBV6-5|once
ASSPGLAGVSEQY
>NA|TRBJ2-7|TRBV14|once
ASSQEQSYEQY
>TRBD1|TRBJ1-1|TRBV5-1|NA
ASSLGQAEAF
>NA|TRBJ1-2|TRBV6-5|NA
ASSWQGSRYGYT
>NA|TRBJ2-2|TRBV11-3|once
ASSSDITGELF
>NA|TRBJ1-1|TRBV11-3|NA
ASSLGSGHAF
>TRBD1|TRBJ2-5|TRBV5-1|NA
ASSFQPGQGSEQETQY
>NA|TRBJ1-2|TRBV2|NA
ASSESGRNYGYT
>NA|TRBJ2-5|TRBV29-1|NA
SALPPQETQY
>NA|TRBJ1-1|TRBV2|NA
ASRPSGKNTEAF
>NA|TRBJ1-1|TRBV2|NA
ASRGGRTEAF
>TRBD1|TRBJ1-3|TRBV7-9|NA
ASSSRDSSGNTIY
>TRBD1|TRBJ1-1|TRBV7-9|NA
ASSPSRQGQNTEAF
>TRBD2|TRBJ2-1|TRBV14|NA
ASSQIAGGPGYAQF